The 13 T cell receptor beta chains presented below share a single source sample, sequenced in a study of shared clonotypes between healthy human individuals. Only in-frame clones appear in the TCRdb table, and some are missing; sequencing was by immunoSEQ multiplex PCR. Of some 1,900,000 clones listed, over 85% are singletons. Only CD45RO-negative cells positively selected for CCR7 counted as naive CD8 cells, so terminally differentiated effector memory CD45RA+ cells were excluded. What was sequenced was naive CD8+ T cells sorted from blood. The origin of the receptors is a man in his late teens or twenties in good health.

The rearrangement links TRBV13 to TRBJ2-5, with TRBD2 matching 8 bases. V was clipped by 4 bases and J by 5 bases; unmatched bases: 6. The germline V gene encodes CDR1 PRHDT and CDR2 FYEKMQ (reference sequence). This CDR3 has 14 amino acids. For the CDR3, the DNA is TGTGCCAGCAGCTCCGCGGGGGGACGGGAGACCCAGTACTTC. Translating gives CASSSAGGRETQYF.

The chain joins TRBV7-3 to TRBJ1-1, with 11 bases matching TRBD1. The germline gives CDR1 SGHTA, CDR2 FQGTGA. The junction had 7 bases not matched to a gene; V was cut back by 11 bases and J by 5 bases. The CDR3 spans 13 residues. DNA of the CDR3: TGTGCCTTTCAGGACAGGGGGCGAACTGAAGCTTTCTTT. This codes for CAFQDRGRTEAFF.

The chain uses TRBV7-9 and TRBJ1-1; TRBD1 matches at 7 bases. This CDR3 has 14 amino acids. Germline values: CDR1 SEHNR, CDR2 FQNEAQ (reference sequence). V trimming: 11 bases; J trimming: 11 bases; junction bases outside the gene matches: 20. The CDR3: CACTRDQDRSKAFF. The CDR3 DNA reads TGTGCCTGCACCCGCGACCAGGACAGGAGTAAGGCTTTCTTT.

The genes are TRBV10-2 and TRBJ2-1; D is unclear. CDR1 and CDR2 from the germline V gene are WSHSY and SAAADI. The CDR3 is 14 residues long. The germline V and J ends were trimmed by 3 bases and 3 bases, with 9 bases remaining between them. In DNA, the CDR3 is TGCGCCAGCAGTGACAGGTCCCTCTACAATGAGCAGTTCTTC. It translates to CASSDRSLYNEQFF.

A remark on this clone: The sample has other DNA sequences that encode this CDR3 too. The chain's CDR3 is CAWGSGANVLTF. In nucleotides, the CDR3 is TGTGCCTGGGGCTCTGGGGCCAACGTCCTGACTTTC. The V gene is TRBV30, the J gene TRBJ2-6; D is undetermined. Deletions cut 5 bases from V and 0 bases from J, with 2 bases between. CDR3 length equals 12 residues. CDR1 and CDR2 from the germline V gene are GTSNPN and SVGIG (reference sequence).

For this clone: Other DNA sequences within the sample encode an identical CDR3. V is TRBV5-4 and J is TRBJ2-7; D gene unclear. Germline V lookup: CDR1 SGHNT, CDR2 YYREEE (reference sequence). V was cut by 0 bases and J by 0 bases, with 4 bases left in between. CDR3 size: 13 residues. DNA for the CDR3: TGTGCCAGCAGCTTGGGCTCCTCCTACGAGCAGTACTTC. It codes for CASSLGSSYEQYF.

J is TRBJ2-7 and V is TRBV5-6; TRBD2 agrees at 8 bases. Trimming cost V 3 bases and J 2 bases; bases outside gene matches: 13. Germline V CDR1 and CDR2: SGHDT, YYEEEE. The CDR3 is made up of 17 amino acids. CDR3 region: CASSSVGPGGSTYEQYF. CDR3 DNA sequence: TGTGCCAGCAGCTCCGTTGGTCCGGGGGGGAGTACCTACGAGCAGTACTTC.

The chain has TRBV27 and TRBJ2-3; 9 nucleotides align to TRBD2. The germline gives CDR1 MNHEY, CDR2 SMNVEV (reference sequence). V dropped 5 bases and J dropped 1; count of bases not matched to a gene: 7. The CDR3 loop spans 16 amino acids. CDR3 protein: CASSPIAGVGTDTQYF. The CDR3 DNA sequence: TGTGCCAGCAGTCCGATAGCGGGAGTGGGCACAGATACGCAGTATTTT.

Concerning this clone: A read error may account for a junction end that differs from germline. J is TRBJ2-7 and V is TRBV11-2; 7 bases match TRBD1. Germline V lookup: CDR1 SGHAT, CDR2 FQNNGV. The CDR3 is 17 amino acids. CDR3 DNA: TGTGCCAGCAGTTTAGGGGGAACTAACAGGGGCAACTACGAGCAGTACTTC. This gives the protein CASSLGGTNRGNYEQYF.

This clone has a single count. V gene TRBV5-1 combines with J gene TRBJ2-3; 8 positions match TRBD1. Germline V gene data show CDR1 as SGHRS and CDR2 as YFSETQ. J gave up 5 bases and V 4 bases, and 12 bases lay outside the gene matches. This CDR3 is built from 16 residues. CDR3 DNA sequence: TGCGCCAGCAGCCCCGGGACAGGCGGGATGCGAGATACGCAGTATTTT. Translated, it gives CASSPGTGGMRDTQYF.

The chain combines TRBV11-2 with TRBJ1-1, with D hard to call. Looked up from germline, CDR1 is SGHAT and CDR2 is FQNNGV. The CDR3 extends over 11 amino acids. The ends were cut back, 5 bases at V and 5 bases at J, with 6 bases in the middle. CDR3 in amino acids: CASSPATEAFF. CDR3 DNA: TGTGCCAGCAGCCCCGCAACTGAAGCTTTCTTT.

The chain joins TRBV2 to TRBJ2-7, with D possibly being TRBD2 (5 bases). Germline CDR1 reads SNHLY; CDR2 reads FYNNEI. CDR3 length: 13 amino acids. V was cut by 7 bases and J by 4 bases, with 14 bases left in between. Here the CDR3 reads CASTDSRGYEQYF. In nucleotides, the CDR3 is TGTGCCAGCACTGACTCGAGAGGGTACGAGCAGTACTTC.

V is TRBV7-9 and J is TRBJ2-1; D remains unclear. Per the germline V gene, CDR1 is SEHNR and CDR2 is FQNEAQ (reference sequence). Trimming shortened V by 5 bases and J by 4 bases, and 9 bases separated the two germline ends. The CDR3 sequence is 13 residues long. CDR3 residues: CASSTTVYNEQFF. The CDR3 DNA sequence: TGTGCCAGCAGCACAACTGTGTACAATGAGCAGTTCTTC.